Below, 14 T cell receptor beta chains from the same sample are listed, as sequenced in a study of cytomegalovirus exposure and HLA in healthy donors. It was with 60 Vbeta and 13 Jbeta primers that the PCR ran. TCRdb keeps only in-frame clones here, not all; method: immunoSEQ multiplex PCR. The sample lists around 99,000 clones, 74% occurring once. Sequencing used PBMCs. The receptors were gathered from a woman aged 40 to 49 in good health and CMV-seropositive.

V usage is TRBV5-1 and J usage is TRBJ2-7; TRBD2 aligns across 13 bases. The CDR3 length is 14 residues. Germline V lookup: CDR1 SGHRS, CDR2 YFSETQ. With V trimmed by 4 bases and J by 5 bases, 3 bases remained unmatched. The CDR3 nucleotides read TGCGCCAGCAGCGGAGGACTAGCGGGGGACGAGCAGTACTTC. It yields the protein CASSGGLAGDEQYF.

The V call is TRBV27, the J call TRBJ2-1, with D hard to call. Trimming left V 1 base short and J 6 bases short, with 7 bases between. The CDR3 has 13 amino acids. Looked up from germline, CDR1 is MNHEY and CDR2 is SMNVEV (reference sequence). As DNA, the CDR3 is TGTGCCAGCAGTTTATTGCTATTCAATGAGCAGTTCTTC. Its protein is CASSLLLFNEQFF.

V is TRBV9 and J is TRBJ1-1, with 8 bases identical to TRBD1. The V segment lost 2 bases and the J segment 2 bases; nucleotides outside the gene matches: 5. The CDR3 has 15 amino acids. Germline CDR1 is SGDLS and CDR2 is YYNGEE. CDR3 nucleotides: TGTGCCAGCAGCGTGGGGACAGGCTTAAACACTGAAGCTTTCTTT. The encoded protein is CASSVGTGLNTEAFF.

The V gene is TRBV6-1, the J gene TRBJ1-5; no clear D. CDR3 length: 14 residues. Trimming took 2 bases from V and 0 from J, leaving 5 bases between them. From germline, CDR1 is MNHNS and CDR2 SASEGT. CDR3: CASSETYSNQPQHF. CDR3 coding DNA: TGTGCCAGCAGTGAAACTTATAGCAATCAGCCCCAGCATTTT.

V and J are TRBV28 and TRBJ1-5, with TRBD1 identical over 8 bases. V lost 6 bases and J lost 4; bases outside the gene matches: 8. CDR3 length: 15 amino acids. Germline V gives CDR1 MDHEN, CDR2 SYDVKM. CDR3 residues: CASSLPDRGNQPQHF. The DNA for the CDR3 is TGTGCCAGCAGCCTCCCCGACAGGGGAAATCAGCCCCAGCATTTT.

This sequence joins TRBV7-2 and TRBJ1-2; D is undetermined. The CDR3 runs 14 residues. CDR1 is SGHTA and CDR2 is FQGNSA in the germline V gene. V dropped 1 base and J dropped 0 bases, with 6 bases sitting between them. CDR3 DNA: TGTGCCAGCAGCTTAGACGGGGCTAACTATGGCTACACCTTC. This codes for CASSLDGANYGYTF.

This clone was observed a few times. The chain carries TRBV4-3 and TRBJ2-3; 7 bases map to TRBD1. Trimming removed 4 bases from V and 6 bases from J; junction bases left unmatched: 10. This CDR3 region has 15 residues. The germline CDR1 and CDR2 sequences are LGHNA and YSLEER. The CDR3 loop reads CASSPEGQPRDTQYF. CDR3 sequence (DNA): TGCGCCAGCAGCCCCGAGGGACAGCCCAGGGATACGCAGTATTTT.

The chain couples TRBV6-1 to TRBJ2-3, with 8 nucleotides matching TRBD2. V dropped 6 bases and J dropped 3; count of bases not matched to a gene: 14. Germline V gene sequence: CDR1 MNHNS, CDR2 SASEGT. The CDR3 runs to 17 residues. CDR3 DNA: TGTGCCAGCAGCGAAAAAAGCTGGCTAGCGGGTACAGATACGCAGTATTTT. It is translated as CASSEKSWLAGTDTQYF.

This clone was seen more than once but under ten times. The V call is TRBV9, the J call TRBJ1-5, with TRBD1 as a possible D gene (6 bases). The germline gives CDR1 SGDLS, CDR2 YYNGEE. The CDR3 length is 15 residues. V was cut by 4 bases and J by 1 base, with 12 bases left in between. Here the CDR3 reads CASSRGITSNQPQHF. In DNA form, the CDR3 reads TGTGCCAGCAGCAGGGGGATTACGAGCAATCAGCCCCAGCATTTT.

The CDR3 sequence is CASSTEQGMNTEAFF. CDR3 DNA sequence: TGTGCCAGTAGTACCGAACAGGGAATGAACACTGAAGCTTTCTTT. The J gene is TRBJ1-1, the V gene TRBV19, with D possibly matching TRBD1 (6 bases). The CDR3 extends over 15 amino acids. V lost 4 bases and J 0 bases, leaving 12 bases between the germline ends. Germline V gene data show CDR1 as LNHDA and CDR2 as SQIVND (reference sequence). Combining the CDR3 with reference TRBV19 and TRBJ1-1 gives the whole variable domain DGGITQSPKYLFRKEGQNVTLSCEQNLNHDAMYWYRQDPGQGLRLIYYSQIVNDFQKGDIAEGYSVSREKKESFPLTVTSAQKNPTAFYLCASSTEQGMNTEAFFGQGTRLTVV.

The chain employs TRBV6-5 and TRBJ2-1; TRBD1 is a possible D gene (6 bases). Germline CDR1 MNHEY, CDR2 SVGAGI. This CDR3 is 12 amino acids long. Trimming removed 5 bases from V and 9 bases from J, with 11 bases in between. The CDR3 nucleotides read TGTGCCAGCAGTGTACAGGGCAGTGAGCAGTTCTTC. Its translation: CASSVQGSEQFF.

V and J are TRBV4-2 and TRBJ2-2; 10 nucleotides line up with TRBD2. This CDR3 is 18 amino acids long. Germline V lookup: CDR1 LGHNA, CDR2 YNFKEQ. Trimming cost V 1 base and J 2 bases; bases outside gene matches: 7. The CDR3 loop is CASSQVNSGGPNTGELFF. CDR3 coding DNA: TGTGCCAGCAGCCAAGTGAATAGCGGGGGGCCTAACACCGGGGAGCTGTTTTTT.

V usage is TRBV6-5 and J usage is TRBJ1-2, with D possibly being TRBD1 (6 bases). There are 14 residues in the CDR3. Germline V gives CDR1 MNHEY, CDR2 SVGAGI. V dropped 3 bases and J dropped 5 bases, with 13 bases sitting between them. The CDR3 coding sequence is TGTGCCAGCAGTTATAGTGACACAGGGTATGGCTACACCTTC. Amino acids: CASSYSDTGYGYTF.

V and J are TRBV7-6 and TRBJ2-5; 7 positions agree with TRBD1. CDR1 and CDR2 from the germline V gene are SGHVS and FNYEAQ. The CDR3 has 14 residues. The J segment lost 1 base and the V segment lost 2 bases, leaving 1 base of the junction unmatched. CDR3 in DNA: TGTGCCAGCAGCTTAAGGGACAGCCAAGAGACCCAGTACTTC. Amino acids: CASSLRDSQETQYF. Complete variable domain (other parts from reference TRBV7-6 and TRBJ2-5): GAGVSQSPRYKVTKRGQDVALRCDPISGHVSLYWYRQALGQGPEFLTYFNYEAQQDKSGLPNDRFSAERPEGSISTLTIQRTEQRDSAMYRCASSLRDSQETQYFGPGTRLLVL.